Listed here is a single T cell receptor beta chain. What it recognizes is unknown. The CDR3 loop spans 16 amino acids. V was clipped by 5 bases and J by 4 bases, with 20 bases between them. Germline V gene sequence: CDR1 SGHAT, CDR2 FQNNGV. This sample was included in a study of blood T cells in healthy people across ages. Alongside a J-beta primer mix, a sample-barcoded 5' primer served in a second PCR lasting about 7 to 11 cycles. Template switching added a 12-random-nucleotide identifier to every cDNA molecule. From the 5' RACE reads, TCRdb called clonotypes with MiXCR, one entry per CDR3 protein. The sample has 1,500,000 or so distinct CDR3 sequences, approximately 60% seen once. Study results and limitations: With naive T cell percentage, TCR beta diversity showed a strong correlation.

The people who gave samples were healthy Caucasians from Russia, aged roughly 6 to 100. The chain is built from TRBV11-2 and TRBJ1-2, with D unresolved. What was sequenced was blood. This sequence originates from a young man in good health. CDR3 DNA: TGTGCCAGCAGCCCCAGCCCAATTCAAGACCTCTATGGCTACACCTTC. As protein: CASSPSPIQDLYGYTF.